These T cell receptor beta chains were read from a single sample in a study of blood T cells in healthy people across ages. TCRdb re-called the 5' RACE reads through MiXCR, storing one row per CDR3 protein. The sample gives about 970,000 distinct CDR3 sequences, roughly 51% of which show up once; about a fifth is in the top ten. The source material was blood. These TCRs come from a woman aged 55-75 years in good health. The CDR3 runs from the conserved cysteine through the conserved F or W. D genes are given only for firm matches. Clone size, where shown, is once, few, many, or a class for clones that have expanded.

d_gene | j_gene | abundance | v_gene | CDR3aa | CDR3nt
TRBD2 | TRBJ2-5 | NA | TRBV30 | CAWSGLAALQETQYF | TGTGCCTGGAGTGGGCTAGCGGCCCTACAAGAGACCCAGTACTTC
NA | TRBJ2-3 | few | TRBV10-3 | CAISGGIEQLTDTQYF | TGTGCCATCAGTGGGGGTATTGAACAACTCACAGATACGCAGTATTTT
TRBD2 | TRBJ2-3 | many | TRBV20-1 | CSAPDSGGTGDTQYF | TGCAGTGCCCCCGATAGCGGGGGAACAGGGGATACGCAGTATTTT
NA | TRBJ2-7 | NA | TRBV7-9 | CASSNREGGEQYF | TGTGCCAGCAGTAACAGGGAAGGGGGCGAGCAGTACTTC
NA | TRBJ2-7 | NA | TRBV6-5 | CASSYSKGPYYEQYF | TGTGCCAGCAGTTACTCGAAAGGACCTTACTACGAGCAGTACTTC
TRBD2 | TRBJ2-1 | few | TRBV4-1 | CASSPRAGAAYNEQFF | TGCGCCAGCAGCCCTCGAGCGGGAGCGGCCTACAATGAGCAGTTCTTC
NA | TRBJ2-7 | once | TRBV29-1 | CSVEGTLARGQYEQYF | TGCAGCGTTGAAGGAACCCTAGCGAGAGGGCAATACGAGCAGTACTTC
NA | TRBJ1-2 | NA | TRBV30 | CASPGNYGYTF | TGTGCCTCCCCCGGGAACTATGGCTACACCTTC
NA | TRBJ2-5 | NA | TRBV21-1 | CASSKKDEARPTLQETQYF | TGTGCCAGCAGCAAAAAAGACGAGGCCCGGCCGACCCTCCAAGAGACCCAGTACTTC
NA | TRBJ2-1 | NA | TRBV20-1 | CSVRGGPTYNEQFF | TGCAGTGTTAGAGGGGGGCCTACATACAATGAGCAGTTCTTC
NA | TRBJ2-5 | NA | TRBV29-1 | CSVSPGEETQYF | TGCAGCGTCTCGCCCGGGGAAGAGACCCAGTACTTC
NA | TRBJ2-5 | NA | TRBV7-9 | CASRPPRDRAQETQYF | TGTGCCAGCAGGCCTCCCAGGGATAGGGCTCAAGAGACCCAGTACTTC
TRBD2 | TRBJ2-1 | NA | TRBV7-2 | CASSLGTSGRPFF | TGTGCCAGCAGCTTAGGGACTAGCGGGCGCCCGTTCTTC
NA | TRBJ2-7 | NA | TRBV20-1 | CSAPRETPDEQYF | TGCAGTGCTCCACGGGAGACCCCTGACGAGCAGTACTTC
TRBD2 | TRBJ2-3 | NA | TRBV10-3 | CAISESASGSMDTQYF | TGTGCCATCAGTGAGTCGGCTAGCGGGAGTATGGATACGCAGTATTTT
NA | TRBJ2-1 | few | TRBV4-1 | CASSQAATASYNEQFF | TGCGCCAGCAGCCAAGCAGCAACAGCTTCCTACAATGAGCAGTTCTTC
NA | TRBJ2-7 | NA | TRBV5-1 | CASSLGSGLPYEQYF | TGCGCCAGCAGCTTGGGGTCGGGTTTACCCTACGAGCAGTACTTC
NA | TRBJ1-2 | NA | TRBV7-2 | CASSLGRGHSSGYTF | TGTGCCAGCAGCTTAGGCAGGGGCCACTCGAGTGGCTACACCTTC
NA | TRBJ2-7 | NA | TRBV27 | CASSLNSGPRGREQYF | TGTGCCAGCAGTTTAAATTCTGGGCCCCGAGGGCGCGAGCAGTACTTC
NA | TRBJ2-4 | NA | TRBV29-1 | CSVGVVDKNIQYF | TGCAGCGTTGGGGTCGTAGACAAAAACATTCAGTACTTC
NA | TRBJ2-5 | many | TRBV6-2/TRBV6-3 | CASSTAEVAAGETQYF | TGTGCCAGCAGTACCGCCGAGGTCGCGGCGGGAGAGACCCAGTACTTC
TRBD1 | TRBJ2-5 | few | TRBV13 | CASSHLDRGETQYF | TGTGCCAGCAGCCACTTGGACAGGGGGGAGACCCAGTACTTC
NA | TRBJ1-2 | once | TRBV28 | CASSSIGGRGGYGYTF | TGTGCCAGCAGCAGTATTGGGGGGCGAGGAGGCTATGGCTACACCTTC
NA | TRBJ1-2 | NA | TRBV5-1 | CASNSGTQGGPGRYGYTF | TGCGCCAGCAACTCCGGGACGCAAGGCGGTCCCGGAAGGTATGGCTACACCTTC
TRBD2 | TRBJ2-3 | NA | TRBV4-1 | CASSRPGTSGTQYF | TGCGCCAGCAGCCGTCCCGGGACTAGCGGTACGCAGTATTTT
NA | TRBJ2-7 | NA | TRBV2 | CASSEDSFYEQYF | TGTGCCAGCAGTGAAGACAGTTTCTACGAGCAGTACTTC
NA | TRBJ2-7 | few | TRBV29-1 | CSVGDSEQYF | TGCAGCGTTGGGGATAGCGAGCAGTACTTC
NA | TRBJ2-1 | NA | TRBV3-1 | CASSIADFYNEQFF | TGTGCCAGCAGCATAGCGGATTTCTACAATGAGCAGTTCTTC
TRBD1 | TRBJ2-2 | NA | TRBV4-2 | CASSRDPGQGNTGELFF | TGTGCCAGCAGCCGAGACCCAGGACAGGGTAACACCGGGGAGCTGTTTTTT
TRBD1 | TRBJ1-2 | NA | TRBV28 | CASRQTGGAGGYTF | TGTGCCAGCAGACAAACAGGGGGCGCGGGTGGCTACACCTTC
NA | TRBJ2-3 | few | TRBV20-1 | CSAALGGTDTQYF | TGCAGTGCTGCACTAGGGGGCACAGATACGCAGTATTTT
TRBD1 | TRBJ2-7 | NA | TRBV20-1 | CSARDGTELYEQYF | TGCAGTGCTAGAGACGGGACAGAGCTTTACGAGCAGTACTTC
NA | TRBJ2-7 | few | TRBV28 | CASSSGANPSEQYF | TGTGCCAGCAGTTCGGGAGCTAACCCCAGCGAGCAGTACTTC
NA | TRBJ2-4 | NA | TRBV5-1 | CASSLVESENIQYF | TGCGCCAGCAGCTTGGTGGAGAGTGAAAACATTCAGTACTTC
NA | TRBJ2-5 | NA | TRBV7-2 | CASSLGPTGQTQYF | TGTGCCAGCAGCTTAGGCCCCACCGGACAGACCCAGTACTTC
NA | TRBJ1-2 | NA | TRBV18 | CASSPKSNYGYTF | TGTGCCAGCTCACCGAAGAGCAACTATGGCTACACCTTC
NA | TRBJ2-7 | few | TRBV6-5 | CASSYNAGLYEQYF | TGTGCCAGCAGTTACAATGCGGGTTTATACGAGCAGTACTTC
NA | TRBJ2-6 | few | TRBV6-1 | CATTDSGANVLTF | TGTGCCACAACAGACTCTGGGGCCAACGTCCTGACTTTC
TRBD1 | TRBJ1-2 | few | TRBV28 | CASRPGQSNYGYTF | TGTGCCAGCCGCCCGGGACAGAGTAACTATGGCTACACCTTC
NA | TRBJ2-1 | few | TRBV29-1 | CSVDKDREGQFF | TGCAGCGTTGATAAGGACAGGGAGGGGCAGTTCTTC
NA | TRBJ2-6 | NA | TRBV4-2 | CASSRGRIRVLTF | TGTGCCAGCAGCCGGGGCAGAATCCGCGTCCTGACTTTC
NA | TRBJ2-1 | NA | TRBV6-5 | CASRTSGGHNEQFF | TGTGCCAGCAGGACTAGTGGGGGTCACAATGAGCAGTTCTTC
NA | TRBJ2-5 | many | TRBV24-1 | CATSVSGTQETQYF | TGTGCCACCAGTGTGTCCGGGACCCAAGAGACCCAGTACTTC
NA | TRBJ1-1 | NA | TRBV28 | CASSLHSMNTEAFF | TGTGCCAGCAGTCTACACTCCATGAACACTGAAGCTTTCTTT
TRBD2 | TRBJ2-7 | NA | TRBV2 | CASLSGRVSYEQYF | TGTGCCAGCCTTAGCGGGAGGGTCTCCTACGAGCAGTACTTC
NA | TRBJ2-7 | NA | TRBV6-2/TRBV6-3 | CASSDFQGYEQYF | TGTGCCAGCAGTGACTTCCAGGGCTACGAGCAGTACTTC
NA | TRBJ1-5 | NA | TRBV12-3/TRBV12-4 | CASSLRAWGNQPQHF | TGTGCCAGCAGTTTGAGGGCTTGGGGCAATCAGCCCCAGCATTTT